Below, 25 T cell receptor beta chains from the same sample are listed, as sequenced in a study of cytomegalovirus exposure and HLA in healthy donors. Use of 60 Vbeta and 13 Jbeta primers characterized the PCR. TCRdb's copy holds only in-frame clones and misses some; the assay was immunoSEQ multiplex PCR. The table has approximately 210,000 clones, approximately 80% seen once. Sequencing input: PBMCs. The source is a woman between 50 and 59 years old in good health and CMV-seropositive.

The chain combines TRBV2 with TRBJ2-7, with a weak D call TRBD1 (6 bases). The germline gives CDR1 SNHLY, CDR2 FYNNEI. Trimming shortened V by 5 bases and J by 0 bases, and 11 bases separated the two germline ends. This CDR3 comprises 14 residues. Here the CDR3 reads CASSPDRNSYEQYF. The CDR3 region has the DNA TGTGCCAGCAGTCCTGACAGGAACTCCTACGAGCAGTACTTC. Combining the CDR3 with reference TRBV2 and TRBJ2-7 gives the whole variable domain EPEVTQTPSHQVTQMGQEVILRCVPISNHLYFYWYRQILGQKVEFLVSFYNNEISEKSEIFDDQFSVERPDGSNFTLKIRSTKLEDSAMYFCASSPDRNSYEQYFGPGTRLTVT.

Here the CDR3 reads CASSSGGPASEQYF. The CDR3 DNA sequence: TGTGCCAGCAGCTCCGGGGGGCCAGCAAGCGAGCAGTACTTC. The chain recombines TRBV7-2 with TRBJ2-7; D perhaps matches TRBD2 (7 bases). This CDR3 contains 14 residues. Trimming removed 4 bases from V and 6 bases from J, with 16 bases in between. Germline V gene lookup returns CDR1 SGHTA and CDR2 FQGNSA.

The chain links TRBV30 to TRBJ1-4; tentative D call: TRBD1 (5 bases). CDR3 length equals 17 residues. Germline CDR1 reads GTSNPN; CDR2 reads SVGIG (reference sequence). The V and J ends lost 0 bases and 10 bases respectively, with 24 bases between them. DNA of the CDR3: TGTGCCTGGAGTGTACGATCGAGGGGCCGCGGGGGGGGAAAACTGTTTTTT. Its translation is CAWSVRSRGRGGGKLFF.

A single count supports this clone. No DNA is shown, since the ends of the CDR3 on it are uncertain; the CDR3 is the one TCRdb lists. The chain uses TRBV5-5 and TRBJ1-2. The CDR3 region is 14 residues in length, termini included. CDR1 and CDR2 (germline): SGHKS, YYEKEE (reference sequence). This CDR3 is CVSCTSRSNYGCTF.

The chain couples TRBV30 to TRBJ1-2; 8 bases line up with TRBD1. The CDR3 extends over 16 amino acids. Germline CDR1 GTSNPN, CDR2 SVGIG (reference sequence). V lost 0 bases to trimming and J lost 8 bases; unmatched junction nucleotides: 14. CDR3 residues: CAWSVGPYRGVEGYTF. The DNA for the CDR3 is TGTGCCTGGAGTGTAGGGCCCTACAGGGGGGTCGAAGGCTACACCTTC.

J is TRBJ1-3 and V is TRBV28, with unresolved D. The CDR3 sequence is 12 residues long. Germline assignment: CDR1 MDHEN and CDR2 SYDVKM. V gave up 4 bases and J gave up 4 bases, with 5 bases separating them. In nucleotides, the CDR3 is TGTGCCAGCAGTTCGGTAGGAAACACCATATATTTT. Translation gives CASSSVGNTIYF.

This chain joins TRBV11-3 and TRBJ2-1; TRBD2 matches at 7 bases. V gave up 3 bases and J gave up 9 bases; unmatched junction bases: 11. The CDR3 totals 15 residues. From germline, CDR1 is SGHNT and CDR2 YENEEA. CDR3: CASSFRSGGKSEQFF. The CDR3 DNA reads as TGTGCCAGCAGCTTTCGCTCGGGGGGTAAAAGTGAGCAGTTCTTC.

The chain's CDR3 is CASSLSRQGSYEQYF. CDR3 nucleotide sequence: TGTGCCAGCAGTTTATCTAGGCAGGGCTCCTACGAGCAGTACTTC. This chain joins TRBV28 and TRBJ2-7; weak D call: TRBD1 (5 bases). Germline-derived CDR1 and CDR2 are MDHEN and SYDVKM. V was trimmed by 1 base and J by 0 bases, leaving 10 bases between them. The CDR3 runs 15 residues.

V is TRBV7-9 and J is TRBJ1-1; 11 positions match TRBD1. Per germline, CDR1 SEHNR and CDR2 FQNEAQ (reference sequence). This CDR3 has 17 amino acids. The trim removed 5 bases at V and 4 bases at J, leaving 12 bases unmatched. DNA of the CDR3: TGTGCCAGCAGCGGGGGGGCGGACAGGGGGCGAGGCACTGAAGCTTTCTTT. Protein product: CASSGGADRGRGTEAFF.

V is TRBV7-3 and J is TRBJ1-1, with D possibly being TRBD1 (5 bases). The length of the CDR3 is 12 residues. Looked up from germline, CDR1 is SGHTA and CDR2 is FQGTGA. Trimming pared 4 bases from V and 10 bases from J, leaving 13 bases between. This CDR3 reads CASSSPGGRAFF. In DNA form, the CDR3 reads TGTGCCAGCAGCTCCCCGGGGGGGAGAGCTTTCTTT.

This chain connects TRBV6-5 to TRBJ2-2, with D perhaps TRBD2 (6 bases). Germline CDR1 is MNHEY and CDR2 is SVGAGI. The CDR3 sequence is 15 residues long. V shed 4 bases and J shed 1 base, with 10 bases lying between them. This chain's CDR3 is CASSLMTRNTGELFF. The CDR3, as DNA: TGTGCCAGCAGTTTAATGACTAGGAACACCGGGGAGCTGTTTTTT.

The chain's CDR3 is CASSDADRSSTDTQYF. CDR3 nucleotides: TGCGCCAGCAGCGACGCGGACAGGTCCAGCACAGATACGCAGTATTTT. V usage is TRBV5-1 and J usage is TRBJ2-3; 7 bases fit TRBD1. After removal of 4 bases from V and 0 bases from J, the junction contained 8 bases not matched to a gene. The CDR3 covers 16 residues. The V gene's germline CDR1 is SGHRS and CDR2 YFSETQ.

V and J are TRBV5-8 and TRBJ1-4; TRBD1 might be the D (5 bases). V lost 6 bases to trimming and J lost 0 bases, with 9 bases between them. Per the germline V gene, CDR1 is SGHTS and CDR2 is YDEGEE. The CDR3 contains 14 residues. DNA for the CDR3: TGTGCCAGCACCCTAGGGGCAACTAATGAAAAACTGTTTTTT. Its translation: CASTLGATNEKLFF.

This chain connects TRBV29-1 to TRBJ2-2, with 8 bases matching TRBD1. After removal of 5 bases from V and 4 bases from J, the junction contained 3 bases not matched to a gene. CDR1 and CDR2 from the germline V gene are SQVTM and ANQGSEA. The CDR3 loop spans 13 amino acids. The chain's CDR3 is CSVPDRGTGELFF. The DNA for the CDR3 is TGCAGCGTTCCCGACAGGGGCACCGGGGAGCTGTTTTTT.

This clone showed up just once. The genes are TRBV4-2 and TRBJ2-1; 8 bases fit TRBD2. Per the germline V gene, CDR1 is LGHNA and CDR2 is YNFKEQ. The CDR3 totals 19 residues. Unmatched junction bases numbered 14, after V lost 4 bases and J lost 0 bases. As DNA, the CDR3 is TGTGCCAGCAGCCTACCAGCGGGGGCCAGTAGGAGCTCCTACAATGAGCAGTTCTTC. Amino acids: CASSLPAGASRSSYNEQFF.

The chain links TRBV7-3 to TRBJ1-4; the match to TRBD1 covers 11 bases. This CDR3 has 19 residues. Trimming took 1 base from V and 2 from J; bases not matched to a gene: 9. Germline V gene data show CDR1 as SGHTA and CDR2 as FQGTGA. The CDR3 DNA is TGTGCCAGCAGCTTAATACCCGGACAGGGGGCGGCGACTAATGAAAAACTGTTTTTT. Encoded protein: CASSLIPGQGAATNEKLFF.

This clone was seen only a few times. The chain combines TRBV9 with TRBJ1-6, with 7 nucleotides matching TRBD1. After removal of 4 bases from V and 8 bases from J, the junction contained 9 bases not matched to a gene. CDR1 and CDR2 (germline): SGDLS, YYNGEE. This CDR3 has 15 residues. The CDR3 sequence: CASSNIQGTDSPLHF. The DNA of the CDR3 is TGTGCCAGCAGCAACATACAGGGGACGGATTCACCCCTCCACTTT.

The chain is built from TRBV14 and TRBJ1-6; no clear D. CDR3 length: 16 residues. V gave up 4 bases and J gave up 8 bases, with 18 bases separating them. Per the germline V gene, CDR1 is SGHDN and CDR2 is FVKESK. CDR3 DNA: TGTGCCAGCAGCCTGGATTGGGCGGGTTTTGATTCACCCCTCCACTTT. Translating gives CASSLDWAGFDSPLHF.

This clone came up a few times. The rearrangement joins TRBV18 to TRBJ1-1, with D unclear. The CDR3 is made up of 14 amino acids. The V and J ends lost 2 bases and 4 bases respectively, with 11 bases between them. Germline CDR1 and CDR2: KGHSH and LQKENI. CDR3 in amino acids: CASSPTHPGTEAFF. CDR3 in DNA: TGTGCCAGCTCACCAACCCACCCCGGCACTGAAGCTTTCTTT. Full variable domain (outside the CDR3, taken from reference TRBV18 and TRBJ1-1): NAGVMQNPRHLVRRRGQEARLRCSPMKGHSHVYWYRQLPEEGLKFMVYLQKENIIDESGMPKERFSAEFPKEGPSILRIQQVVRGDSAAYFCASSPTHPGTEAFFGQGTRLTVV.

This sequence joins TRBV7-9 and TRBJ2-5; D gene unclear. V shed 1 base and J shed 4 bases, with 7 bases lying between them. The CDR3 spans 13 residues. Germline V CDR1 and CDR2: SEHNR, FQNEAQ (reference sequence). CDR3 sequence: CASSLGNSETQYF. The CDR3 DNA reads as TGTGCCAGCAGCTTAGGTAACTCAGAGACCCAGTACTTC.

This sequence joins TRBV6-4 and TRBJ2-1, with D maybe TRBD2 (6 bases). V was trimmed by 2 bases and J by 4 bases, leaving 12 bases between them. CDR3 length equals 15 residues. Per the germline V gene, CDR1 is MRHNA and CDR2 is SNTAGT. The CDR3 sequence is CASSDGRGNYNEQFF. CDR3 in DNA: TGTGCCAGCAGTGACGGGCGGGGTAATTACAATGAGCAGTTCTTC.

V usage is TRBV20-1 and J usage is TRBJ2-7; TRBD1 might be the D (5 bases). Germline-derived CDR1 and CDR2 are DFQATT and SNEGSKA (reference sequence). V gave up 4 bases and J gave up 3 bases, with 7 bases separating them. The CDR3 is 11 amino acids. The CDR3 region is CSAKGVYEQYF. The CDR3 DNA is TGCAGTGCTAAAGGGGTCTACGAGCAGTACTTC.

This sequence joins TRBV6-1 and TRBJ1-1; D is unclear. Looked up from germline, CDR1 is MNHNS and CDR2 is SASEGT. V shed 5 bases and J shed 0 bases, with 7 bases lying between them. CDR3 length equals 13 residues. The CDR3 region has the DNA TGTGCCAGCAGTACGGGTCTGAACACTGAAGCTTTCTTT. Encoded protein: CASSTGLNTEAFF.

The V call is TRBV5-1, the J call TRBJ2-5, with 8 bases matching TRBD1. Germline CDR1 SGHRS, CDR2 YFSETQ. The V and J ends lost 2 bases and 4 bases, in that order; junction bases with no gene match: 4. There are 14 residues in the CDR3. CDR3 in DNA: TGCGCCAGCAGCTTAGCAGGGGGCAGAGAGACCCAGTACTTC. Translating it yields CASSLAGGRETQYF.

V and J are TRBV29-1 and TRBJ1-2; D might be TRBD1 (5 bases). CDR1 is SQVTM and CDR2 is ANQGSEA in the germline V gene. The V end was cut by 3 bases, the J end by 3 bases, with 11 bases between. This CDR3 comprises 13 residues. The CDR3 coding sequence is TGCAGCGTTGATGGGGGGAGCGACTATGGCTACACCTTC. This gives the protein CSVDGGSDYGYTF.